Here is one T cell receptor (beta chain) with its context. The sample is drawn from a study of patients and donors after allogeneic stem cell transplantation. The CDR3 covers 13 residues. V gave up 8 bases and J gave up 4 bases, with 14 bases separating them. The germline V gene has CDR1 SNHLY and CDR2 FYNNEI. TCRdb reprocessed the RT-PCR reads via MiXCR and lists one record per CDR3 protein. The sample yields some 960,000 distinct CDR3 sequences, about a sixth seen once. Sample: blood, either unsorted or a sorted T cell fraction (not recorded which). The sequence came from a human donor who was either an allogeneic HSCT recipient or a stem cell or donor lymphocyte infusion donor (not recorded which). It is not recorded whose cells these are; they may come from a transplant donor. The chain uses TRBV2 and TRBJ1-2; D is possibly TRBD1 (5 bases). Written as DNA, the CDR3 is TGTGCCAGCGGTGCAACTGGGGCCTATGGCTACACCTTC. Translating gives CASGATGAYGYTF.